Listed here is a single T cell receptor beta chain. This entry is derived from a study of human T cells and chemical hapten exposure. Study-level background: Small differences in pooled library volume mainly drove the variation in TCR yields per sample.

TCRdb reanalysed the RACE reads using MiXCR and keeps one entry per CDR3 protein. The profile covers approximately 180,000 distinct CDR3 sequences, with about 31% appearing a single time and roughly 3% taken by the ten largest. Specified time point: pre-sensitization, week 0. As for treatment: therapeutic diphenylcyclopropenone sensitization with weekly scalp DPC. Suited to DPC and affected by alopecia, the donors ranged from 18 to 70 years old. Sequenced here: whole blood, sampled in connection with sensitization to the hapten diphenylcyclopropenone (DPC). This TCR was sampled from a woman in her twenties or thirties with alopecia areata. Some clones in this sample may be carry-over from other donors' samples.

CDR3 DNA: TGTGCCAGCAGCCCAGGGAATCAGCCCCAGCATTTT. Its protein product is CASSPGNQPQHF. The chain uses TRBV3-1 and TRBJ1-5; perhaps TRBD1 as D (5 bases). The CDR3 has 12 residues. Germline-derived CDR1 and CDR2 are LGHDT and YNNKEL (reference sequence). V lost 4 bases and J lost 4, with 5 bases in between. The full variable domain, in which reference TRBV3-1 and TRBJ1-5 provide the parts outside the CDR3, is DTAVSQTPKYLVTQMGNDKSIKCEQNLGHDTMYWYKQDSKKFLKIMFSYNNKELIINETVPNRFSPKSPDKAHLNLHINSLELGDSAVYFCASSPGNQPQHFGDGTRLSIL.